The present TCR beta chain was sequenced within a study of naive CD8 T cells in extremely preterm neonates. Germline loops: CDR1 KGHSH, CDR2 LQKENI. V was clipped by 5 bases and J by 5 bases; unmatched bases: 7. CDR3 size: 15 residues. Study-level findings and limits: Compared with older groups, preterm CDR3s were shorter, with fewer N additions and less trimming.

The sample holds sorted live naive CD8+ CD45RA+CCR7+ T cells. In regard to this clone: Its antigen is not known.

Some clones are missing from TCRdb's copy, which holds only in-frame ones; the method was immunoSEQ multiplex PCR. The sample has more than 5,500 clones, around 97% seen once. The chain carries TRBV18 and TRBJ1-5, with TRBD1 identical over 9 bases. The sequence was obtained from a human donor in good health. Sequencing was performed on naive CD8+ T cells from blood. CDR3 DNA sequence: TGTGCCAGCTCAACGGGACAGGGTATCGATCAGCCCCAGCATTTT. Protein sequence: CASSTGQGIDQPQHF.